The 14 T cell receptor beta chains below all came from one sample that was sequenced in a study of cytomegalovirus exposure and HLA in healthy donors (dated by TCRdb to between 2016 and 2019). The library was generated by the immunoSEQ multiplex PCR assay. For the multiplex PCR, a mixture combining 60 forward primers for TCR Vbeta segments and 13 reverse primers for TCR Jbeta segments was used. This immuneACCESS table, as held by TCRdb, lists in-frame sequences with V and J called but not all clones. Of the missing ones, under half trace to an unresolved V gene in checked studies; the others have no known cause. The sample includes approximately 150,000 clones, with roughly 73% observed a single time. 1.5% to 2% of the sample goes to the ten largest clones. The sample was PBMCs. All receptors derive from a female donor in good health and CMV-seronegative.

This rearrangement joins TRBV5-1 to TRBJ1-3, with 8 bases lining up with TRBD1. CDR1 is SGHRS and CDR2 is YFSETQ in the germline V gene. The ends lost 4 bases at V and 3 bases at J; junction bases unmatched: 6. This CDR3 contains 15 residues. The CDR3 region has the DNA TGCGCCAGCAGCCTTGACAGGGGTGGTGGAAACACCATATATTTT. Amino acids: CASSLDRGGGNTIYF.

The J gene is TRBJ1-1, the V gene TRBV21-1. TRBV21-1 is a pseudogene locus. There are 8 residues in the CDR3. In nucleotides, the CDR3 is TGTGCCAGCCTTGAAGCTTTCTTT. Residues: CASLEAFF.

This rearrangement joins TRBV5-6 to TRBJ1-1, with D hard to call. The CDR3 consists of 11 residues. The germline V gene has CDR1 SGHDT and CDR2 YYEEEE. Trimming stripped 6 bases from V and 8 bases from J, with 11 bases between. The CDR3 DNA follows: TGTGCCAGCAAAAGACGGGGAGAAGCTTTCTTT. As protein: CASKRRGEAFF.

V is TRBV5-6 and J is TRBJ2-5, with TRBD1 matching 7 bases. The better agreement between TRBJ2-7 and the DNA end casts doubt on the J call. This CDR3 contains 16 residues. Germline CDR1 and CDR2: SGHDT and YYEEEE. The CDR3: CASSFSRDSPSYEQYF. The CDR3 nucleotides are TGTGCCAGCAGCTTCAGCCGGGACAGCCCGTCCTACGAGCAGTACTTC.

The V and J genes are TRBV15 and TRBJ2-5; D unclear. Matching the DNA end better, TRBJ2-7 makes the J call doubtful. The CDR3 has 12 amino acids. The V gene's germline CDR1 is LNHNV and CDR2 YYDKDF (reference sequence). CDR3 sequence reads: CATSRGGYEQYF. The CDR3 DNA reads TGTGCCACCAGCAGAGGCGGATACGAGCAGTACTTC.

The chain is built from TRBV29-1 and TRBJ1-2; D call uncertain. V shed 0 bases and J shed 0 bases, with 11 bases lying between them. This CDR3 is 15 amino acids long. CDR1 SQVTM and CDR2 ANQGSEA come from the germline V gene. Here the CDR3 reads CSVEDRRRTNYGYTF. The CDR3 bases are TGCAGCGTTGAAGATCGACGGAGAACTAACTATGGCTACACCTTC.

V usage is TRBV7-9 and J usage is TRBJ2-5; 10 positions match TRBD1. The germline V gene has CDR1 SEHNR and CDR2 FQNEAQ (reference sequence). This CDR3 has 14 residues. Trimming at V came to 5 bases and at J to 12 bases, leaving 12 bases not matched to a gene. The CDR3 reads CASSPPGTGELEYF. The CDR3 DNA reads as TGTGCCAGCAGCCCACCCGGGACAGGGGAATTAGAGTACTTC.

The rearrangement joins TRBV7-3 to TRBJ2-2, with TRBD1 matching over 7 bases. J was trimmed by 7 bases and V by 3 bases; bases with no gene match: 8. Germline values: CDR1 SGHTA, CDR2 FQGTGA. There are 15 residues in the CDR3. The CDR3 spells CASSLGQWGRGELFF. DNA of the CDR3: TGTGCCAGCAGCTTGGGACAGTGGGGTCGCGGGGAGCTGTTTTTT.

V and J are TRBV18 and TRBJ1-2, with D maybe TRBD1 (6 bases). Trimming took off 6 bases at V and 3 bases at J, with 17 bases between the two ends. The germline CDR1 and CDR2 sequences are KGHSH and LQKENI. This CDR3 is 15 amino acids long. The CDR3 loop is CASSPTDRTDYGYTF. The DNA for the CDR3 is TGTGCCAGCTCCCCCACAGACAGGACAGACTATGGCTACACCTTC.

This clone turned up a few times. This rearrangement joins TRBV19 to TRBJ1-1; perhaps TRBD1 as D (6 bases). CDR3 length equals 21 residues. Germline-derived CDR1 and CDR2 are LNHDA and SQIVND (reference sequence). Trimming took 3 bases from V and 0 from J, leaving 29 bases between them. The CDR3 DNA reads as TGTGCCAGTAGTATTTTCAGGCTCTCTTTACGGAACAGGGTTATGAACACTGAAGCTTTCTTT. It specifies CASSIFRLSLRNRVMNTEAFF.

The chain joins TRBV9 to TRBJ2-3; D may be TRBD1 (6 bases). Trimming cost V 6 bases and J 1 base, with 12 bases left between them. Germline V lookup: CDR1 SGDLS, CDR2 YYNGEE. The CDR3 loop spans 14 amino acids. The chain's CDR3 is CASNQGMGTDTQYF. CDR3 nucleotides: TGTGCCAGCAACCAGGGGATGGGCACAGATACGCAGTATTTT. Looking up the rest from reference TRBV9 and TRBJ2-3 gives the full variable domain: DSGVTQTPKHLITATGQRVTLRCSPRSGDLSVYWYQQSLDQGLQFLIQYYNGEERAKGNILERFSAQQFPDLHSELNLSSLELGDSALYFCASNQGMGTDTQYFGPGTRLTVL.

This chain links TRBV15 with TRBJ1-5; possibly TRBD1 for D (5 bases). Germline V gene lookup returns CDR1 LNHNV and CDR2 YYDKDF (reference sequence). The CDR3 totals 15 residues. V lost 3 bases and J 2 bases, leaving 11 bases between the germline ends. The DNA of the CDR3 is TGTGCCACCAGCAGGGAGAAACAGGGCAATCAGCCCCAGCATTTT. This codes for CATSREKQGNQPQHF.

For the CDR3, the DNA is TGTGCCAGCAGCTCTCGGGACAGTTCCGCCTACGAGCAGTACTTC. Translating it yields CASSSRDSSAYEQYF. This chain joins TRBV9 and TRBJ2-7; TRBD1 matches at 7 bases. V shed 4 bases and J 2 bases; nucleotides not matched to a gene: 9. Germline assignment: CDR1 SGDLS and CDR2 YYNGEE. The CDR3 has 15 residues. Full variable domain (missing parts from reference TRBV9 and TRBJ2-7): DSGVTQTPKHLITATGQRVTLRCSPRSGDLSVYWYQQSLDQGLQFLIQYYNGEERAKGNILERFSAQQFPDLHSELNLSSLELGDSALYFCASSSRDSSAYEQYFGPGTRLTVT.

This clone has just a few counts. J is TRBJ1-1 and V is TRBV6-1, with D unclear. The V gene's germline CDR1 is MNHNS and CDR2 SASEGT. CDR3 size: 14 residues. V lost 6 bases and J 11 bases, leaving 22 bases between the germline ends. The CDR3: CASSAFQTRWEAFF. The CDR3 bases are TGTGCCAGCAGCGCCTTCCAAACCAGGTGGGAGGCTTTCTTT.